These 29 T cell receptor beta chains originate from one sample sequenced in a study of blood T cell repertoires in COVID-19. Data came from immunoSEQ multiplex PCR; TCRdb stores just in-frame clones and leaves some out. Among about 370,000 clones, more than 70% were seen once, and the ten largest hold approximately 3%. Sequencing was performed on peripheral blood. These receptors came from a woman in her twenties or thirties with COVID-19, enrolled during active disease.

This chain links TRBV5-1 with TRBJ2-3; tentatively, D is TRBD2 (5 bases). V was trimmed by 0 bases and J by 6 bases, leaving 17 bases between them. Germline CDR1 SGHRS, CDR2 YFSETQ. The CDR3 has 16 amino acids. The CDR3 nucleotides are TGCGCCAGCAGCTTGGATTGGACTGGGGTAGGGGATACGCAGTATTTT. This translates into CASSLDWTGVGDTQYF. The complete variable domain, with remaining parts taken from reference TRBV5-1 and TRBJ2-3, reads KAGVTQTPRYLIKTRGQQVTLSCSPISGHRSVSWYQQTPGQGLQFLFEYFSETQRNKGNFPGRFSGRQFSNSRSEMNVSTLELGDSALYLCASSLDWTGVGDTQYFGPGTRLTVL.

This clone was counted only a few times. The V call is TRBV12-3 or TRBV12-4, the J call TRBJ1-2, with D hard to call. The germline V and J ends were trimmed by 8 bases and 4 bases, with 14 bases remaining between them. The CDR3 spans 13 residues. CDR3 nucleotides: TGTGCCAGCCGCCTTGGAGCCCCCTATGGCTACACCTTC. It is translated as CASRLGAPYGYTF.

The J gene is TRBJ2-5, the V gene TRBV7-2; 7 bases line up with TRBD2. V shed 6 bases, J shed 2 bases, and the junction held 9 bases outside the gene matches. Looked up from germline, CDR1 is SGHTA and CDR2 is FQGNSA. This CDR3 has 15 amino acids. CDR3 region: CASRPNGGLQETQYF. CDR3 DNA sequence: TGTGCCAGCAGGCCGAACGGGGGACTACAAGAGACCCAGTACTTC.

This chain connects TRBV4-3 to TRBJ1-3; D gene ambiguous. Deletions cut 0 bases from V and 1 base from J, with 10 bases between. Germline CDR1 LGHNA, CDR2 YSLEER. The length of the CDR3 is 16 residues. The CDR3 here is CASSQDFVPSGNTIYF. DNA for the CDR3: TGCGCCAGCAGCCAAGATTTTGTCCCGTCTGGAAACACCATATATTTT.

The genes are TRBV10-3 and TRBJ2-1; the D gene is possibly TRBD2 (6 bases). Germline V gene data show CDR1 as ENHRY and CDR2 as SYGVKD. This CDR3 has 11 residues. The CDR3 nucleotides read TGTGCGGGGGGAGCGGAGAATGAGCAGTTCTTC. Translation: CAGGAENEQFF.

This clone was counted a single time. This rearrangement joins TRBV6-2 or TRBV6-3 to TRBJ1-1; D gene uncertain. The V end lost 0 bases, the J end lost 1 base, and 9 bases lay between the germline ends. CDR3 length equals 15 residues. Germline-derived CDR1 and CDR2 are MNHEY and SVGEGT. The CDR3 loop is CASSYSSVRNTEAFF. The CDR3 DNA sequence: TGTGCCAGCAGTTACTCCTCAGTCCGGAACACTGAAGCTTTCTTT.

The rearrangement links TRBV21-1 to TRBJ2-2; TRBD2, the D gene given by the table, was not confirmed from the DNA. TRBV21-1 is noted as a pseudogene. This CDR3 comprises 14 residues. The CDR3 loop reads CASSHKAGAGELFF. CDR3 nucleotide sequence: TGTGCCAGCAGCCATAAGGCGGGAGCCGGGGAGCTGTTTTTT.

The chain carries TRBV2 and TRBJ1-5; 9 bases align to TRBD1. Germline V CDR1 and CDR2: SNHLY, FYNNEI. V trimming: 6 bases; J trimming: 1 base; junction bases outside the gene matches: 10. This CDR3 comprises 17 residues. For the CDR3, the DNA is TGTGCCAGCAGGGCTGGACAGGGGATCTTAAGCAATCAGCCCCAGCATTTT. This sequence encodes CASRAGQGILSNQPQHF.

The V call is TRBV4-1, the J call TRBJ2-1; D uncertain. CDR1 MGHRA and CDR2 YSYEKL come from the germline V gene. The CDR3 covers 15 residues. V lost 0 bases and J lost 0, with 6 bases in between. The CDR3: CASSQDPSSYNEQFF. CDR3 DNA sequence: TGCGCCAGCAGCCAAGATCCCAGCTCCTACAATGAGCAGTTCTTC.

There are a few counts of this clone. This rearrangement joins TRBV10-1 to TRBJ2-2; TRBD1 is a possible D gene (5 bases). CDR3 length: 13 amino acids. The V and J ends lost 0 bases and 6 bases respectively, with 5 bases between them. Germline V CDR1 and CDR2: WNHNN, SYGVQD (reference sequence). This CDR3 is CASSESGAGELFF. Written as DNA, the CDR3 is TGCGCCAGCAGTGAGTCAGGGGCCGGGGAGCTGTTTTTT.

This chain uses TRBV4-1 with TRBJ2-1, with TRBD2 as a possible D gene (7 bases). The V and J ends lost 3 bases and 16 bases respectively, with 19 bases between them. The CDR3 contains 13 residues. The V gene's germline CDR1 is MGHRA and CDR2 YSYEKL. The CDR3 here is CASSHPRGSGVFF. The DNA for the CDR3 is TGCGCCAGCAGCCACCCAAGGGGGAGCGGGGTTTTCTTC.

V and J are TRBV3-1 (or the pseudogene TRBV3-2) and TRBJ2-7; D remains ambiguous. The CDR3 sequence is 15 residues long. CDR1 and CDR2 (germline): LGHDT, YNNKEL (reference sequence). Between the trimmed V and J ends, which lost 3 bases and 3 bases, there was a span of 15 bases. CDR3 DNA sequence: TGTGCCAGCAGCCACTCCCACTCGCCAGGCTACGAGCAGTACTTC. Amino acid sequence: CASSHSHSPGYEQYF.

The J gene is TRBJ2-5, the V gene TRBV15; a weak D match, TRBD2 (5 bases). The germline gives CDR1 LNHNV, CDR2 YYDKDF (reference sequence). CDR3 length: 14 amino acids. V was pared by 3 bases and J by 2 bases, with 10 bases between. CDR3 sequence (DNA): TGTGCCACCAGCAGTATTACGGGGCAAGAGACCCAGTACTTC. Encoded protein: CATSSITGQETQYF.

This chain uses TRBV24-1 with TRBJ2-5; TRBD2 matches at 10 bases. Germline lookup yields CDR1 KGHDR and CDR2 SFDVKD. V lost 9 bases to trimming and J lost 5 bases; unmatched junction nucleotides: 8. CDR3 length equals 14 residues. The CDR3 loop reads CATQQRGGRETQYF. CDR3 sequence (DNA): TGTGCCACCCAGCAGCGGGGGGGCCGTGAGACCCAGTACTTC.

The chain combines TRBV3-1 (or the pseudogene TRBV3-2) with TRBJ2-2; 10 bases are shared with TRBD2. CDR1 and CDR2 (germline): LGHDT, YNNKEL (reference sequence). The CDR3 runs to 15 residues. After removal of 4 bases from V and 5 bases from J, the junction contained 4 bases not matched to a gene. In DNA, the CDR3 is TGTGCCAGCAGCCCTAGGACTAGCGGTACCGGGGAGCTGTTTTTT. It specifies CASSPRTSGTGELFF.

V and J are TRBV19 and TRBJ2-2; D is undetermined. CDR3 length: 13 amino acids. Trimming stripped 8 bases from V and 1 base from J, with 8 bases between. Germline V lookup: CDR1 LNHDA, CDR2 SQIVND (reference sequence). The DNA for the CDR3 is TGTGCCAGTTTAGACTGGAACACCGGGGAGCTGTTTTTT. Its protein is CASLDWNTGELFF.

The V and J genes are TRBV13 and TRBJ2-7, with D possibly TRBD2 on 6 matching bases. Trimming removed 5 bases from V and 4 bases from J, with 15 bases in between. This CDR3 region has 14 residues. Per germline, CDR1 PRHDT and CDR2 FYEKMQ (reference sequence). The CDR3 protein is CASSVRGTPYEQYF. The CDR3 DNA reads as TGTGCCAGCAGCGTCCGTGGGACTCCGTACGAGCAGTACTTC. The full variable domain, rest sourced from reference TRBV13 and TRBJ2-7, is AAGVIQSPRHLIKEKRETATLKCYPIPRHDTVYWYQQGPGQDPQFLISFYEKMQSDKGSIPDRFSAQQFSDYHSELNMSSLELGDSALYFCASSVRGTPYEQYFGPGTRLTVT.

The chain has TRBV28 and TRBJ2-2, with 11 bases that match TRBD2. J gave up 6 bases and V 1 base, and 13 bases lay outside the gene matches. CDR3 length: 19 amino acids. Germline loops: CDR1 MDHEN, CDR2 SYDVKM. This CDR3 reads CASSLFGLAGGTVSGELFF. CDR3 nucleotide sequence: TGTGCCAGCAGTTTATTTGGTCTAGCGGGGGGCACAGTCTCCGGGGAGCTGTTTTTT.

The chain combines TRBV28 with TRBJ2-3, with D possibly matching TRBD1 (5 bases). The germline V gene encodes CDR1 MDHEN and CDR2 SYDVKM. CDR3 length equals 15 residues. V was pared by 10 bases and J by 3 bases, with 20 bases between. The CDR3, as DNA: TGTGCCACCCTTACTTCAGGGATAAGGACAGATACGCAGTATTTT. This sequence encodes CATLTSGIRTDTQYF.

This clone was seen a single time. This chain connects TRBV28 to TRBJ1-1; maybe TRBD1 (5 bases). The germline gives CDR1 MDHEN, CDR2 SYDVKM. CDR3 length: 14 residues. V lost 2 bases and J lost 6, with 13 bases in between. Here the CDR3 reads CASSLGGGVPEAFF. CDR3 DNA sequence: TGTGCCAGCAGTTTAGGGGGGGGTGTTCCTGAAGCTTTCTTT.

The chain is built from TRBV5-4 and TRBJ2-1; 7 nucleotides match TRBD1. Unmatched junction bases numbered 9, after V lost 5 bases and J lost 4 bases. The CDR3 is made up of 15 amino acids. The germline V gene encodes CDR1 SGHNT and CDR2 YYREEE (reference sequence). For the CDR3, the DNA is TGTGCCAGCAGGCAAGACGGGACAGTATACAATGAGCAGTTCTTC. Translation: CASRQDGTVYNEQFF.

The chain uses TRBV2 and TRBJ2-7; D remains ambiguous. Germline loops: CDR1 SNHLY, CDR2 FYNNEI. CDR3 length: 14 residues. Trimming stripped 2 bases from V and 6 bases from J, with 14 bases between. The CDR3, as DNA: TGTGCCAGCAGTGAAATTGAACAGTCCCGCGAGCAGTACTTC. Its protein product is CASSEIEQSREQYF.

This chain connects TRBV2 to TRBJ2-2, with 7 nucleotides matching TRBD1. This CDR3 has 21 amino acids. Trimming at V came to 2 bases and at J to 0 bases, leaving 18 bases not matched to a gene. Germline V gives CDR1 SNHLY, CDR2 FYNNEI. CDR3 nucleotides: TGTGCCAGCAGTGAAATAGGACAGGTCTCTCGAAACTATCCGAACACCGGGGAGCTGTTTTTT. As protein: CASSEIGQVSRNYPNTGELFF.

The chain's CDR3 is CASSVEENTGELFF. The CDR3 region has the DNA TGTGCCAGCAGTGTAGAGGAGAACACCGGGGAGCTGTTTTTT. This chain connects TRBV6-4 to TRBJ2-2; no reliable D call. Germline values: CDR1 MRHNA, CDR2 SNTAGT. Trimming pared 4 bases from V and 1 base from J, leaving 7 bases between. The CDR3 is 14 amino acids.

The chain combines TRBV2 with TRBJ2-3; weak D call: TRBD1 (5 bases). V was pared by 5 bases and J by 2 bases, with 8 bases between. Germline-derived CDR1 and CDR2 are SNHLY and FYNNEI. The CDR3 covers 13 residues. The CDR3 coding sequence is TGTGCCAGCAGTAAGGACAACACAGATACGCAGTATTTT. It yields the protein CASSKDNTDTQYF.

This clone was seen once. The chain carries TRBV4-2 and TRBJ2-3; 8 bases map to TRBD1. Germline CDR1 reads LGHNA; CDR2 reads YNFKEQ. V was clipped by 3 bases and J by 6 bases; unmatched bases: 8. The CDR3 loop spans 15 amino acids. The DNA for the CDR3 is TGTGCCAGCAGCCACCCCGGACAGGGTGGGGATACGCAGTATTTT. It encodes CASSHPGQGGDTQYF.

The J gene is TRBJ2-7, the V gene TRBV12-2; the D call in the table, TRBD2, was not verified against the DNA. TRBV12-2 is a pseudogene locus. The CDR3 has 15 residues. The DNA of the CDR3 is TGTGCAAGTCGCTTAGGGGTTGGTAGCGGGAGGGCCCCGAACGTC. It yields the protein CASRLGVGSGRAPNV.

The chain carries TRBV5-8 and TRBJ1-1, with 7 nucleotides matching TRBD1. The CDR3 spans 12 residues. The V segment lost 6 bases and the J segment 10 bases; nucleotides outside the gene matches: 9. Germline CDR1 is SGHTS and CDR2 is YDEGEE. CDR3 region: CASNGFDRAAFF. The CDR3, as DNA: TGTGCCAGCAATGGATTCGACAGGGCAGCTTTCTTT.

This chain joins TRBV28 and TRBJ1-6; 8 nucleotides align to TRBD1. Germline V gene sequence: CDR1 MDHEN, CDR2 SYDVKM. The V segment lost 6 bases and the J segment 6 bases; nucleotides outside the gene matches: 4. CDR3 length equals 14 residues. The CDR3 here is CASRRQGFNSPLHF. Here the CDR3 DNA reads TGTGCCAGCAGACGACAGGGGTTTAATTCACCCCTCCACTTT.